The sequence of this T cell receptor beta chain was determined in a study of blood T cell repertoires in COVID-19. The wider study: COVID-19 samples from acute and convalescent phases originated in the United States, Italy and Spain.

Method: immunoSEQ multiplex PCR; TCRdb's copy keeps in-frame clones and lacks some. The table lists just over 250,000 clones, around 89% of them singletons. This sequence was found in a man aged 55 to 70 who had recovered from COVID-19. The sequenced sample was peripheral blood.

CDR3 nucleotide sequence: TGCAGCGTAAGGTTGGGGCAGTTAACCGATAGTAATTCACCCCTCCACTTT. Amino acids: CSVRLGQLTDSNSPLHF. The chain carries TRBV29-1 and TRBJ1-6, with D maybe TRBD1 (5 bases). V dropped 6 bases and J dropped 6 bases, with 24 bases sitting between them. The CDR3 has 17 amino acids. From germline, CDR1 is SQVTM and CDR2 ANQGSEA.